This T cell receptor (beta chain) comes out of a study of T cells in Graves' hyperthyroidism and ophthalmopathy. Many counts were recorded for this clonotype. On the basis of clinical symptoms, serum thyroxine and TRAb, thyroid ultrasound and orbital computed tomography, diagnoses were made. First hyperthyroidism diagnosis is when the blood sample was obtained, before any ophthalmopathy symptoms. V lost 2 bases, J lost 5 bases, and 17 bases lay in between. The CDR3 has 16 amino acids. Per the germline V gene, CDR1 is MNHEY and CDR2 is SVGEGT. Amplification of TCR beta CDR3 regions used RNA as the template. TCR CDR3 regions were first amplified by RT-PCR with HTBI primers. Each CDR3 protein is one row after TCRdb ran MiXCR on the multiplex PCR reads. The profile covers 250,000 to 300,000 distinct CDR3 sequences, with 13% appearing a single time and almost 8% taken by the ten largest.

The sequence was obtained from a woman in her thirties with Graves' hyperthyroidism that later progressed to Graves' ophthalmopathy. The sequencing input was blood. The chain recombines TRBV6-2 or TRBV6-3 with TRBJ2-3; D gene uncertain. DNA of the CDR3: TGTGCCAGCAGTTACCAAGACGGCATAGGTGGAGATACGCAGTATTTT. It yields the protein CASSYQDGIGGDTQYF.